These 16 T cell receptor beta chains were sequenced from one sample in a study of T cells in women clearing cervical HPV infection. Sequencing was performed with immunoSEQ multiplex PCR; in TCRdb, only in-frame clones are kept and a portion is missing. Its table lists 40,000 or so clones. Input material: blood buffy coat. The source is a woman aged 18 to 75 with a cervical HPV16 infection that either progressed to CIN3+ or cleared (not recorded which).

The CDR3 loop reads CASSSIGDGGRITEAFF. The sequenced part of the CDR3 DNA is TGTGCCAGCAGCTCCATCGGAGACGGGGGGCGAATCACTGAA. The V gene is TRBV28, the J gene TRBJ1-1, with a tentative D call TRBD1 (6 bases). Read data end 3 residues before the CDR3 end; the end is taken from the germline J gene. Germline CDR1 and CDR2: MDHEN and SYDVKM. The CDR3 runs to 17 residues. V lost 6 bases to trimming and J lost 4 bases, with 24 bases between them.

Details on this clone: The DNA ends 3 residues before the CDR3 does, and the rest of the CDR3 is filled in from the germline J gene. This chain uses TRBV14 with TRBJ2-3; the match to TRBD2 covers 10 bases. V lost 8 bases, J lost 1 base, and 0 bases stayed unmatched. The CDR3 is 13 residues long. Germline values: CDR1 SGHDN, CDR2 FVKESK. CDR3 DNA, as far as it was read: TGTGCCAGCGGGACTAGCGGCACAGATACG. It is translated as CASGTSGTDT. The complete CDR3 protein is CASGTSGTDTQYF.

CDR3 DNA (partial): TGCAGTGCTAGAGGATGGGACACTAGTCGCGGGAGGGCCTTCGGGGAG. Its protein product is CSARGWDTSRGRAFGE. The whole CDR3 sequence is CSARGWDTSRGRAFGELFF. The rearrangement uses TRBV20-1 and TRBJ2-2; 9 bases agree with TRBD2. The read terminates 3 residues ahead of where the CDR3 ends, so the germline J gene completes it. CDR1 is DFQATT and CDR2 is SNEGSKA in the germline V gene (reference sequence). The CDR3 sequence is 19 residues long. V lost 1 base, J lost 7 bases, and 19 bases stayed unmatched.

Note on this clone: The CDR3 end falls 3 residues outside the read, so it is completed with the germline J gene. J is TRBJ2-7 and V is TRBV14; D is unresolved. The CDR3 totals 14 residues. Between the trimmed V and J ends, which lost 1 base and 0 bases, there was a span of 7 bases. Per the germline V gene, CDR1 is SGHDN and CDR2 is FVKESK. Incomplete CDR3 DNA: TGTGCCAGCAGCCAAGTTGGGCGCTCCTACGAG. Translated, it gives CASSQVGRSYE. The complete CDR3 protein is CASSQVGRSYEQYF. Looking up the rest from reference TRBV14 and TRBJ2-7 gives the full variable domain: EAGVTQFPSHSVIEKGQTVTLRCDPISGHDNLYWYRRVMGKEIKFLLHFVKESKQDESGMPNNRFLAERTGGTYSTLKVQPAELEDSGVYFCASSQVGRSYEQYFGPGTRLTVT.

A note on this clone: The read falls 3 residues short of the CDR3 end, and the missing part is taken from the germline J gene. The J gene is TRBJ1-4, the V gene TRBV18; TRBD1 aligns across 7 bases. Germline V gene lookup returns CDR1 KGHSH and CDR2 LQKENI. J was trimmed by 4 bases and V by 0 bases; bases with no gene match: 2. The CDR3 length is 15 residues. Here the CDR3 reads CASSPPGQINEKLFF. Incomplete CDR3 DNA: TGTGCCAGCTCACCACCGGGACAGATTAATGAAAAA.

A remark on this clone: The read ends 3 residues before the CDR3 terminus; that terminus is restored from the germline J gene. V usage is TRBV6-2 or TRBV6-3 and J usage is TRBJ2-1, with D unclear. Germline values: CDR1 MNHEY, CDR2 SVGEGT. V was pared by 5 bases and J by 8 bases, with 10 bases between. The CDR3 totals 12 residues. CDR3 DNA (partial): TGTGCCAGCAGTCCCCTAGGAGATGAG. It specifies CASSPLGDE. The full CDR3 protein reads CASSPLGDEQFF.

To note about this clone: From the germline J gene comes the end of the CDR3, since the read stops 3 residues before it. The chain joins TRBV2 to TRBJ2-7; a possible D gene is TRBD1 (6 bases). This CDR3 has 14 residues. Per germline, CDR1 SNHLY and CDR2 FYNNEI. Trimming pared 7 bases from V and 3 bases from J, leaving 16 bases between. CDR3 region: CASTLGQSFYEQYF. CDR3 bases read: TGTGCCAGCACCCTCGGACAGTCTTTCTACGAG. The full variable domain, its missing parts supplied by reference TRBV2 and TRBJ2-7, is EPEVTQTPSHQVTQMGQEVILRCVPISNHLYFYWYRQILGQKVEFLVSFYNNEISEKSEIFDDQFSVERPDGSNFTLKIRSTKLEDSAMYFCASTLGQSFYEQYFGPGTRLTVT.

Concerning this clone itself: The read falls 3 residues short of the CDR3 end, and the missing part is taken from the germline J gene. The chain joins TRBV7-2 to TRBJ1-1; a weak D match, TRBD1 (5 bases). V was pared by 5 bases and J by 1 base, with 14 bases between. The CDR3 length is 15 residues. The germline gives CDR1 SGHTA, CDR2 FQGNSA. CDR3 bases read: TGTGCCAGCAGCCCGCCGGGACTGCAGAACACTGAA. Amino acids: CASSPPGLQNTE. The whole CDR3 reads CASSPPGLQNTEAFF. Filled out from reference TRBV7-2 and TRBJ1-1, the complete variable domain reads GAGVSQSPSNKVTEKGKDVELRCDPISGHTALYWYRQSLGQGLEFLIYFQGNSAPDKSGLPSDRFSAERTGGSVSTLTIQRTQQEDSAVYLCASSPPGLQNTEAFFGQGTRLTVV.

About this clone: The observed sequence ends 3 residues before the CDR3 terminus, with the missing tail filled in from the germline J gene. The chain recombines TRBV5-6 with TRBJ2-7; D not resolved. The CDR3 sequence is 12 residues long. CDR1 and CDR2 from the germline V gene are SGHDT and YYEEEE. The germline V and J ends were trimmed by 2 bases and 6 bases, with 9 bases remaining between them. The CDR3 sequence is CASSLQQGEQYF. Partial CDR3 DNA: TGTGCCAGCAGCTTACAACAAGGCGAG.

The CDR3 bases that were read are TGTGCCAGCGGACTACTCGACAACGAG. This encodes CASGLLDNE. The entire CDR3 reads CASGLLDNEQYF. The chain joins TRBV6-2 or TRBV6-3 to TRBJ2-7; the D gene is possibly TRBD2 (6 bases). The read terminates 3 residues before the CDR3 end, so the remaining end is supplied by the germline J gene. CDR3 length equals 12 residues. The V gene lost 8 bases and the J gene lost 5 bases, with 13 bases spanning the gap. Germline loops: CDR1 MNHEY, CDR2 SVGEGT.

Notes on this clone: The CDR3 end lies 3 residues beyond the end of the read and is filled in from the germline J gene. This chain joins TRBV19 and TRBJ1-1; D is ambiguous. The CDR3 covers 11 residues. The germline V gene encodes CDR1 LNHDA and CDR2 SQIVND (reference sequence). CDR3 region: CASSIPGEAFF. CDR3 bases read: TGTGCCAGTAGTATCCCGGGGGAA.

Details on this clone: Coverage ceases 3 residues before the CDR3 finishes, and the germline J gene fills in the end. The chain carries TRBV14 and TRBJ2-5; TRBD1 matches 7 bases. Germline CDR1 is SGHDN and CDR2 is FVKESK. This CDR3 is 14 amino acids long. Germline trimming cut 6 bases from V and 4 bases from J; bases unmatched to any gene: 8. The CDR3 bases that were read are TGTGCCAGCAGTTCAACTTACAGGGGAGAGACC. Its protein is CASSSTYRGET. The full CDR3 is CASSSTYRGETQYF.

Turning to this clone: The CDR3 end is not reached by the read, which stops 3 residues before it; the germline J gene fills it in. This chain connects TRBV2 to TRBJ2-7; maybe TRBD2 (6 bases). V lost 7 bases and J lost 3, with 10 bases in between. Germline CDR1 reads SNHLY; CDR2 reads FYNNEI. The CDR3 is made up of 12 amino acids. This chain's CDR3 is CASKLGGYEQYF. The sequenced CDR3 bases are TGTGCCAGCAAACTGGGGGGCTACGAG.

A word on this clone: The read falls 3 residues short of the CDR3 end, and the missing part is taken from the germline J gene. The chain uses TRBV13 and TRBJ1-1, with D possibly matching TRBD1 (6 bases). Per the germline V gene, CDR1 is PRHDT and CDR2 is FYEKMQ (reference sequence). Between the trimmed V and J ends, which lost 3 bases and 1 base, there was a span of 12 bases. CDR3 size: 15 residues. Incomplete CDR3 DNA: TGTGCCAGCAGCTTTGGTGGGGGCGGGAACACTGAA. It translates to CASSFGGGGNTE. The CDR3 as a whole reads CASSFGGGGNTEAFF. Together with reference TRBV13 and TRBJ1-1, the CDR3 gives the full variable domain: AAGVIQSPRHLIKEKRETATLKCYPIPRHDTVYWYQQGPGQDPQFLISFYEKMQSDKGSIPDRFSAQQFSDYHSELNMSSLELGDSALYFCASSFGGGGNTEAFFGQGTRLTVV.

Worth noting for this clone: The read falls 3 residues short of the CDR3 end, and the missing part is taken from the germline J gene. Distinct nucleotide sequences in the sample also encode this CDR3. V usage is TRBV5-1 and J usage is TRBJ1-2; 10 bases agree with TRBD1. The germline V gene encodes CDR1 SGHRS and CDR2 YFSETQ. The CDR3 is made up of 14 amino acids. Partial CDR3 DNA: TGCGCCAGCAGCAGCCGGGACAGGGGTATTGGA. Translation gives CASSSRDRGIG. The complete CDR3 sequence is CASSSRDRGIGYTF.

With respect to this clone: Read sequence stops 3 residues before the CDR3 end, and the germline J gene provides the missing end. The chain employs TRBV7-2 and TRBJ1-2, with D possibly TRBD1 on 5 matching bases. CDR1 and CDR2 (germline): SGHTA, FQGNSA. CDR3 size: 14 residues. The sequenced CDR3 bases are TGTGCCAGCAGCCCGGGGGAGGGGTATGATGAC. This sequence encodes CASSPGEGYDD. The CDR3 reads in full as CASSPGEGYDDYTF.